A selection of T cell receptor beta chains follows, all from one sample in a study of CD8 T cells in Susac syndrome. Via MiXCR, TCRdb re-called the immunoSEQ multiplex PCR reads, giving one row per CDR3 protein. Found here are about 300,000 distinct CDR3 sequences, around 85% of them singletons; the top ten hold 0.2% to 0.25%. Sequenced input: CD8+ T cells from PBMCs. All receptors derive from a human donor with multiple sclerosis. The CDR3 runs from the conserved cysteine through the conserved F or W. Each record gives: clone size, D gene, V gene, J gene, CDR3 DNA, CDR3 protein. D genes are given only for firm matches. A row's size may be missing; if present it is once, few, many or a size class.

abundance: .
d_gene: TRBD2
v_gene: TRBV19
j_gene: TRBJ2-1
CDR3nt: TGTGCCAGTAGTTCCCCTGCGGGAGTAACGGGGAATGAGCAGTTCTTC
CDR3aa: CASSSPAGVTGNEQFF

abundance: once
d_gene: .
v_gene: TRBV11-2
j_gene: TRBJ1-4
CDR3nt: TGTGCCAGCAGCTGGGACGGATGGACTGCAACTAATGAAAAACTGTTTTTT
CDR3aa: CASSWDGWTATNEKLFF

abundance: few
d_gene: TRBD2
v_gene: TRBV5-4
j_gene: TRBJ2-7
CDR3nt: TGTGCCAGCAGCTCGGGACTAGCGGGGACCTACGAGCAGTACTTC
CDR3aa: CASSSGLAGTYEQYF

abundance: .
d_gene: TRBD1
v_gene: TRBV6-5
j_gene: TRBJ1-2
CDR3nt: TGTGCCAGCAGGCTGGACAGGGATTACTATGGCTACACCTTC
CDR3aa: CASRLDRDYYGYTF

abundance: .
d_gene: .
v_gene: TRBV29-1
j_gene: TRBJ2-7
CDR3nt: TGCAGCGTTGAAATAGGGGCGGTCTACGAGCAGTACTTC
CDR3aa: CSVEIGAVYEQYF

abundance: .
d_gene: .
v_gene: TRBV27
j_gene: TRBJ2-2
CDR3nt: TGTGCCAGCAGTCATCTACAGACGAACACCGGGGAGCTGTTTTTT
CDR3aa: CASSHLQTNTGELFF

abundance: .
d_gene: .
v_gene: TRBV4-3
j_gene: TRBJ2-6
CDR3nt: TGCGCCAGCAGCCAACCGGACGGCAGGGCTCCCTCTGGGGCCAACGTCCTGACTTTC
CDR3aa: CASSQPDGRAPSGANVLTF

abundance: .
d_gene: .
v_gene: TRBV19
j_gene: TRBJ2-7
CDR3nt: TGTGCCAGTAGTATTCGGGGTGGAGGGAAGGTCTACGAGCAGTACTTC
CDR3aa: CASSIRGGGKVYEQYF

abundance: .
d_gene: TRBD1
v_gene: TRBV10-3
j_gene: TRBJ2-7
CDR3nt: TGTGCCATCAGTACCCTAAGGGGGACAGGGCCTCAATACGAGCAGTACTTC
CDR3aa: CAISTLRGTGPQYEQYF

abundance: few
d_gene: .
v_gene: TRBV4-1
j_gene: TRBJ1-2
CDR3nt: TGCGCCAGCAGCCAAACCGGGACTCCATATGGCTACACCTTC
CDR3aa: CASSQTGTPYGYTF

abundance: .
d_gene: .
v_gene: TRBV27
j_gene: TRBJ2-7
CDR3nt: TGTGCCAGCAGCCCGGGAGGCGGGGGCGGTTACGAGCAGTACTTC
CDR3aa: CASSPGGGGGYEQYF

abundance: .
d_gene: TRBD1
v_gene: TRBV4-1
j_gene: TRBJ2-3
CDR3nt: TGCGCCAGCAGCGCGCCCCCGGGACAGCGACACACAGATACGCAGTATTTT
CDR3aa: CASSAPPGQRHTDTQYF

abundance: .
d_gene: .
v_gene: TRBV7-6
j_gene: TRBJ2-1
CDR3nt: TGTGCCAGCAGCAGACCTTGGGGCTCCTACAATGAGCAGTTCTTC
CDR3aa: CASSRPWGSYNEQFF

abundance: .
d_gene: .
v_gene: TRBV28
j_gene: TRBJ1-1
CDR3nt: TGTGCCAGCAGTTTACCGCCCCTCCGGGGGGCGGGGACTGAAGCTTTCTTT
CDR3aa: CASSLPPLRGAGTEAFF

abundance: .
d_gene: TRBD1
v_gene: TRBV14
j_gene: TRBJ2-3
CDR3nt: TGTGCCAGCAGCCAAGAGGCTACAGGGGGCAAAGATACGCAGTATTTT
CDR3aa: CASSQEATGGKDTQYF

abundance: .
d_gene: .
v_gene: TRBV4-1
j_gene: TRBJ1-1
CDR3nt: TGCGCCAGCAGCCATTTTCAGGGGCGGACTGAAGCTTTCTTT
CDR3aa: CASSHFQGRTEAFF

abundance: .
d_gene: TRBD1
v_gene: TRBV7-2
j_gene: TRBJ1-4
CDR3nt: TGTGCCAGCAGCTTCGGGGTGGGACAGGGCAATGAAAAACTGTTTTTT
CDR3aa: CASSFGVGQGNEKLFF

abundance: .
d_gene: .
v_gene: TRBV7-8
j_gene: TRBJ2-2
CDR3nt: TGTGCCAGCAGCTTACTCGAGAATGTGGGGGTGGAAACCGGGGAGCTGTTTTTT
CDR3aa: CASSLLENVGVETGELFF

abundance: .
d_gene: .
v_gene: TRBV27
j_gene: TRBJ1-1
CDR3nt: TGTGCCAGCAGTCAACCCGGGGCTGGCACTGAAGCTTTCTTT
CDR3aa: CASSQPGAGTEAFF

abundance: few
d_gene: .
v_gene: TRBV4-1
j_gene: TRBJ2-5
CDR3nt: TGCGCCAGCAGCTCCGGCCCGTTGGACGAGACCCAGTACTTC
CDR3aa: CASSSGPLDETQYF

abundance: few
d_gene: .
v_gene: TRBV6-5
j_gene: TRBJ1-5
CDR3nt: TGTGCCAGCAGTTACTCGATAAATCAGCCCCAGCATTTT
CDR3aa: CASSYSINQPQHF

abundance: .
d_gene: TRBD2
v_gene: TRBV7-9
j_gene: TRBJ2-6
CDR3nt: TGTGCCAGCAGCGTAACCGGGGGGAGCTCTGGGGCCAACGTCCTGACTTTC
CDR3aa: CASSVTGGSSGANVLTF

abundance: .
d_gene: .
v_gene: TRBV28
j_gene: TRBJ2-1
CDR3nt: TGTGCCACCGCTCCTGGGCTAGCGTCTTACAATGAGCAGTTCTTC
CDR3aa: CATAPGLASYNEQFF

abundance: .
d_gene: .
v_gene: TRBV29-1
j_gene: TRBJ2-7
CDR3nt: TGCAGCGTTGAAGACGGGACCTACGAGCAGTACTTC
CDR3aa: CSVEDGTYEQYF

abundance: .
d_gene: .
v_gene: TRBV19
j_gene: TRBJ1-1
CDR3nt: TGTGCCAGTAGTATAGATCTCACGGACACTGAAGCTTTCTTT
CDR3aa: CASSIDLTDTEAFF

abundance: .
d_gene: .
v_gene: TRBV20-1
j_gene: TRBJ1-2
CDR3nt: TGCAGTCGTTTGGACAGTCTGGGCTACACCTTC
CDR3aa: CSRLDSLGYTF

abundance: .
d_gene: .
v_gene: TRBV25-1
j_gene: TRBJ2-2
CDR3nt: TGTGCCAGCAGTGCTTTTACCGGGGAGCTGTTTTTT
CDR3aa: CASSAFTGELFF

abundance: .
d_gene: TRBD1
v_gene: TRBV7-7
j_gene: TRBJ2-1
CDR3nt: TGTGCCAGCAGCTCCGGACAGGGGTCCTACAATGAGCAGTTCTTC
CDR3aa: CASSSGQGSYNEQFF

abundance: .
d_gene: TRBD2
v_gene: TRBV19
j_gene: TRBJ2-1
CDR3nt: TGTGCCAGTAGTATCTGGGGGGAGGGTTACAATGAGCAGTTCTTC
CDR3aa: CASSIWGEGYNEQFF

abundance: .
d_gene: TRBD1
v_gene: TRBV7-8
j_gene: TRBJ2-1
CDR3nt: TGTGCCAGCAGCTCCAGGGGGCGGATCGACAATGAGCAGTTCTTC
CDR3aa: CASSSRGRIDNEQFF

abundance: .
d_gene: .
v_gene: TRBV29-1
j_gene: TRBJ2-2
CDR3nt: TGCAGCGCCCCTGCTTCCGGGGAGCTGTTTTTT
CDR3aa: CSAPASGELFF

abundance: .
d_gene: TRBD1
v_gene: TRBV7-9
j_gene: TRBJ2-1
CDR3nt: TGTGCCAGCAGACTCCGGGACAGGGCCTACAATGAGCAGTTCTTC
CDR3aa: CASRLRDRAYNEQFF

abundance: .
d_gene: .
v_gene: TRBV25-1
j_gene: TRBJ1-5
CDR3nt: TGTGCCAGCAGTGAAGGGGAACGAGGCAATCAGCCCCAGCATTTT
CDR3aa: CASSEGERGNQPQHF

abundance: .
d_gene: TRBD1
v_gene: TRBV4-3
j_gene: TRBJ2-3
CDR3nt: TGCGCCAGCAGCCAGGATGACAGGGTCCGGACTGCTGCAGATACGCAGTATTTT
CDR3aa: CASSQDDRVRTAADTQYF

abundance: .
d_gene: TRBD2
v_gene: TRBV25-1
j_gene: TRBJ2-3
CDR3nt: TGTGCCAGCAGTGACCCACGGACTAGCCTCTTCACAGATACGCAGTATTTT
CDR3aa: CASSDPRTSLFTDTQYF

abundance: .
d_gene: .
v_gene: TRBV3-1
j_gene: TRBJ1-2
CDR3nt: TGTGCCAGCAGCCAAGATTTGGTCAGCTTGTATGGCTACACCTTC
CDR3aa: CASSQDLVSLYGYTF

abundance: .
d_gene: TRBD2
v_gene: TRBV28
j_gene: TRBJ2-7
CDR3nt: TGTGCCAGCTCAGCGGGAGACGACTACGAGCAGTACTTC
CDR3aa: CASSAGDDYEQYF